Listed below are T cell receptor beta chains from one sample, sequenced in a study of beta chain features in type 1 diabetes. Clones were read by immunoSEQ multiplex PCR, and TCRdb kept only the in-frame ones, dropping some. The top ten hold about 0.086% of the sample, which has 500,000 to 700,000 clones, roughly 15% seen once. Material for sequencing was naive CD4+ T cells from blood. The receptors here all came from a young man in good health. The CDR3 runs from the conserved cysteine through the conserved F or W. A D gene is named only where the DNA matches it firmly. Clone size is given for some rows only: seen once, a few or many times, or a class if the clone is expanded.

TGTGCCATCAGTGACCCCTCAAGGGGTGGCAATGAGCAGTTCTTC	CAISDPSRGGNEQFF	.	TRBV10-3	TRBJ2-1	many
TGTGCCAGCACCTCAGCCGGGACTAGCGGACAAGAGACCCAGTACTTC	CASTSAGTSGQETQYF	TRBD2	TRBV6-6	TRBJ2-5	.
TGTGCCAGCAGAGGGGGGGCAGATACGCAGTATTTT	CASRGGADTQYF	.	TRBV6-5	TRBJ2-3	.
TGTGCCACATCGACCCGGCGGGAGGGTGGCTACACCTTC	CATSTRREGGYTF	.	TRBV10-3	TRBJ1-2	many
TGTGCCACCAGCAGAGGCCCCGGGACAGTGGGTGAAAAACTGTTTTTT	CATSRGPGTVGEKLFF	TRBD1	TRBV15	TRBJ1-4	many
TGCAGCGTTGTCCGGGGCAGTGAAGCTTTCTTT	CSVVRGSEAFF	.	TRBV29-1	TRBJ1-1	.
TGTGCCAGCAGCAGGCTCTACGAGCAGTACTTC	CASSRLYEQYF	.	TRBV11-1	TRBJ2-7	few
TGCAGCGCGAAGTTGGTAAGCGGGGACACAGATACGCAGTATTTT	CSAKLVSGDTDTQYF	TRBD2	TRBV29-1	TRBJ2-3	.
TGTGCCAGCAGCCGACAGGCAGGCCTCCAAGAGACCCAGTACTTC	CASSRQAGLQETQYF	.	TRBV7-2	TRBJ2-5	.
TGTGCCAGCAGCCCTGGGACGGTGGAGGCTGAAGCTTTCTTT	CASSPGTVEAEAFF	.	TRBV7-9	TRBJ1-1	.
TGTGCCAGCAGCTTAGGACGGTACAATCAGCCCCAGCATTTT	CASSLGRYNQPQHF	.	TRBV7-2	TRBJ1-5	.
TGTGCCAGCAGCCCAAGCGGGAGGCGGATCGGGGAGCTGTTTTTT	CASSPSGRRIGELFF	TRBD2	TRBV13	TRBJ2-2	few
TGCGCCAGCAGCTTCCGCCAAACAGGGGTGGCCTACGAGCAGTACTTC	CASSFRQTGVAYEQYF	TRBD1	TRBV5-1	TRBJ2-7	.
TGCAGCGTTGAAGATTACGGGCGCGGGGCCAAAAACATTCAGTACTTC	CSVEDYGRGAKNIQYF	.	TRBV29-1	TRBJ2-4	.
TGTGCCAGCAGCCTGACGGTTTACGAGCAGTACTTC	CASSLTVYEQYF	.	TRBV28	TRBJ2-7	.
TGTGCCAGCAGCCCCCGGGCAGCCATCTCCTACGAGCAGTACTTC	CASSPRAAISYEQYF	.	TRBV6-5	TRBJ2-7	few
TGTGCCAGCAGTTCCCCGGCTAGCGGGGACACAGATACGCAGTATTTT	CASSSPASGDTDTQYF	TRBD2	TRBV28	TRBJ2-3	few
TGTGCCAGCAGCTCACAGGGGGCGCTCACTGAAGCTTTCTTT	CASSSQGALTEAFF	TRBD1	TRBV7-2	TRBJ1-1	few
TGTGCCAGCAGGAGAAAGATCGGGGATAGCAATCAGCCCCAGCATTTT	CASRRKIGDSNQPQHF	.	TRBV21-1	TRBJ1-5	.
TGTGCCATCAGTGAGGGAGGGTATGGCTACACCTTC	CAISEGGYGYTF	.	TRBV10-3	TRBJ1-2	few
TGTGCCAGCAGTTCAGGCGCATTAGCGGGAGGGTCCCCCGTCGGCACAGATACGCAGTATTTT	CASSSGALAGGSPVGTDTQYF	TRBD2	TRBV28	TRBJ2-3	few
TGTGCCAGCAGTTCCTCGGGACAGGGATTACAAGAGACCCAGTACTTC	CASSSSGQGLQETQYF	TRBD1	TRBV28	TRBJ2-5	.
TGTGCCAGCAGCTTAGAGTCTGGGAATGAAAAACTGTTTTTT	CASSLESGNEKLFF	.	TRBV7-2	TRBJ1-4	.
TGTGCCAGCAGGGGGGGGCGACAGACCCAGTACTTC	CASRGGRQTQYF	.	TRBV2	TRBJ2-5	few
TGTGCCAGCAGCGCCTTTAACCCGGGACGGAGGAACACTGAAGCTTTCTTT	CASSAFNPGRRNTEAFF	.	TRBV2	TRBJ1-1	.
TGTGCCAGCAGACGACCGCTCTCTGGAAACACCATATATTTT	CASRRPLSGNTIYF	.	TRBV16	TRBJ1-3	.
TGTGCCATCAGTGTGCAGGGAGACTATGGCTACACCTTC	CAISVQGDYGYTF	.	TRBV10-3	TRBJ1-2	few
TGTGCCTGGAGTGTCGGGCAGGGAACTTTTGGCTATGGCTACACCTTC	CAWSVGQGTFGYGYTF	.	TRBV30	TRBJ1-2	few
TGTGCCAGCAGTTTAGCCAGAGTGTATGGCTACACCTTC	CASSLARVYGYTF	.	TRBV28	TRBJ1-2	.
TGTGCCAGCGCCGGACTAGCGGGAGGTGAGCAGTACTTC	CASAGLAGGEQYF	TRBD2	TRBV9	TRBJ2-7	.
TGTGCCAGCAGTTTACTAGCGGGAGGGCAGGACATTCAGTACTTC	CASSLLAGGQDIQYF	TRBD2	TRBV28	TRBJ2-4	few
TGCGCCAGCAGCCAAGTAGTCCCAGGGATGAGCGAGCAGTACTTC	CASSQVVPGMSEQYF	.	TRBV4-3	TRBJ2-7	few
TGTGCCAGCAGCGTAGCACCGGGTCCAGATACGCAGTATTTT	CASSVAPGPDTQYF	.	TRBV9	TRBJ2-3	few
TGCAGCGTTGAGGAAAACAACTATGGCTACACCTTC	CSVEENNYGYTF	.	TRBV29-1	TRBJ1-2	few
TGTGCCAGCAACGAACCCCCCGAGGACCGTCGGGAACTGTTTTTT	CASNEPPEDRRELFF	.	TRBV6-1	TRBJ1-4	.
TGTGCCAGCAGCATCCAGGGCATGAACACTGAAGCTTTCTTT	CASSIQGMNTEAFF	.	TRBV7-3	TRBJ1-1	.
TGTGCCAGCAGCTTAATTGGGGCAACTTACAATGAGCAGTTCTTC	CASSLIGATYNEQFF	.	TRBV7-2	TRBJ2-1	.
TGTGCCAGCAGTCACAAAGTGGACAAGCCCCGCAACACAGATACGCAGTATTTT	CASSHKVDKPRNTDTQYF	.	TRBV10-3	TRBJ2-3	.
TGTGCCAGCAGTTTGACAGGTTACAATCAGCCCCAGCATTTT	CASSLTGYNQPQHF	.	TRBV28	TRBJ1-5	.
TGTGCCAGCAGCGCCTTATACGAGCAGTACTTC	CASSALYEQYF	.	TRBV7-9	TRBJ2-7	few
TGCGCCAGCAGCTTAGTCCAGGGTGCGGGGAACACCGGGGAGCTGTTTTTT	CASSLVQGAGNTGELFF	.	TRBV5-1	TRBJ2-2	few
.	CASWASGSTDTQYF	.	TRBV21-1	TRBJ2-3	.
TGTGCCAGCAGCTTCGACCGGGACCCAACCTACAATGAGCAGTTCTTC	CASSFDRDPTYNEQFF	.	TRBV7-3	TRBJ2-1	.
TGTGCCAGCAGCTTGGGGACTCAGGGAAGTCTGGGAGCTACGCAGTATTTT	CASSLGTQGSLGATQYF	.	TRBV5-4	TRBJ2-3	.
TGTGCCAGCAGCTTCGGTGGGGAATGGGGTGAGAGGGCTTTCTTT	CASSFGGEWGERAFF	.	TRBV5-4	TRBJ1-1	.
TGTGCCAGCAGTGGCTCGGGCAGGGGTTCTACGCAGTATTTT	CASSGSGRGSTQYF	.	TRBV28	TRBJ2-3	few
TGCGCCAGCAGCACAGGGGGCACCAATCAAGAGACCCAGTACTTC	CASSTGGTNQETQYF	TRBD1	TRBV5-1	TRBJ2-5	few
TGTGCCACCAGCTTTGGCTCCAGAGGTTTAGGTGATACGCAGTATTTT	CATSFGSRGLGDTQYF	.	TRBV15	TRBJ2-3	.
TGTGCCAGCAGCATAGGACTAGCGGGAGTCTACGAGCAGTACTTC	CASSIGLAGVYEQYF	TRBD2	TRBV11-1	TRBJ2-7	few
TGTGCCAGCAGTTACCCTTACTCTGGGGCCAACGTCCTGACTTTC	CASSYPYSGANVLTF	.	TRBV6-6	TRBJ2-6	.
TGTGCCATCAGAGTACAGGGAGCCGGGGAGCTGTTTTTT	CAIRVQGAGELFF	.	TRBV10-3	TRBJ2-2	.
TGTGCCACCAGCAGAGCCAAGCGGGAGGGCCTTCACTTC	CATSRAKREGLHF	TRBD2	TRBV15	TRBJ2-7	.
TGCGCCAGCAGCCCTCCGGGACAGGGGACCGGGGAGCTGTTTTTT	CASSPPGQGTGELFF	TRBD1	TRBV5-1	TRBJ2-2	.